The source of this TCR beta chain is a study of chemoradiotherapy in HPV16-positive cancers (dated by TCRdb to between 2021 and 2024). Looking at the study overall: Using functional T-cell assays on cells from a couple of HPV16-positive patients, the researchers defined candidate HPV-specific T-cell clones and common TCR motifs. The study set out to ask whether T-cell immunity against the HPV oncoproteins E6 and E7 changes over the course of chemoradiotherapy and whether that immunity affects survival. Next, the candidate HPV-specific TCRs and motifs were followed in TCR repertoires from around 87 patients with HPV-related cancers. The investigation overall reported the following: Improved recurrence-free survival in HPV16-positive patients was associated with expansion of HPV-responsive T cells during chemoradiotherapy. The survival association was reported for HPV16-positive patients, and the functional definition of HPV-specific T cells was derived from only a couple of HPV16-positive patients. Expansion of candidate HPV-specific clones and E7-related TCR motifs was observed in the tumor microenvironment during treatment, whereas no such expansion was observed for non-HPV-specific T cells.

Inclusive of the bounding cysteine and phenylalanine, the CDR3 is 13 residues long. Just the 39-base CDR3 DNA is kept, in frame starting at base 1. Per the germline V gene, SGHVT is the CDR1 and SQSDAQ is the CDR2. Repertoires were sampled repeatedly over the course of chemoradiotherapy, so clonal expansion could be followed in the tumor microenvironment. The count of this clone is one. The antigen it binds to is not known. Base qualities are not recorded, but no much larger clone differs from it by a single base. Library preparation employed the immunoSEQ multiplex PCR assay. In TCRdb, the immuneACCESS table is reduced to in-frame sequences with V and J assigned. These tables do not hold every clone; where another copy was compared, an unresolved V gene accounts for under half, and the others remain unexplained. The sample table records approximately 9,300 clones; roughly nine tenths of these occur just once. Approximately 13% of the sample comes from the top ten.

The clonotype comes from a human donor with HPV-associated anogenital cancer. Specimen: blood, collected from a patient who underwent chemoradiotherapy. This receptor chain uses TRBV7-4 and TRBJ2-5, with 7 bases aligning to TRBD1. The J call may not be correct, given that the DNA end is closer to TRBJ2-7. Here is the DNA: TGTGCCAGCAGCCAGGGACAGATCTACGAGCAGTACTTC. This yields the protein CASSQGQIYEQYF.